This T cell receptor beta chain was obtained from a study of Graves' ophthalmopathy and Graves' hyperthyroidism. This CDR3 has 16 amino acids. Looked up from germline, CDR1 is MNHEY and CDR2 is SMNVEV (reference sequence). V was shortened by 8 bases and J by 4 bases, with 21 bases between the two germline ends. The study amplified TCR beta CDR3 regions using RNA transcripts. Second-round multiplex PCR came after first-round RT-PCR with HTBI primers. TCRdb ran MiXCR on the multiplex PCR reads and lists one entry per CDR3 protein. The sample contains about 1.2 million distinct CDR3 sequences, 35% to 40% of which appear only once.

The clonotype originates from an adult man with Graves' hyperthyroidism. This chain uses TRBV27 with TRBJ1-5; D might be TRBD1 (6 bases). Input material: peripheral blood or thyroid tissue (not recorded which). Here the CDR3 DNA reads TGTGCCAGCGCGACTCTCAGGGGCGGAAAGAATCAGCCCCAGCATTTT. Its translation: CASATLRGGKNQPQHF.